Presented here are 14 T cell receptor beta chains from one specimen sequenced in a study of shared clonotypes between healthy human individuals. The table came from immunoSEQ multiplex PCR; TCRdb's copy has only in-frame clones and leaves some out. The sample lists 600,000 to 750,000 clones, around 72% occurring once. What was sequenced was memory CD4+ T cells sorted from blood. Subset given: CD45RA-negative fraction. Receptors originate from a woman aged 25 to 39 in good health.

This chain uses TRBV5-4 with TRBJ1-3, with 10 bases matching TRBD1. J was trimmed by 4 bases and V by 7 bases; bases with no gene match: 8. This CDR3 region has 15 residues. Germline V CDR1 and CDR2: SGHNT, YYREEE (reference sequence). CDR3 DNA sequence: TGTGCCAGCGGCAACGACAGGGGGCTAGGAAACACCATATATTTT. Amino acid sequence: CASGNDRGLGNTIYF.

The rearrangement links TRBV28 to TRBJ1-3; D is perhaps TRBD1 (6 bases). Deletions cut 5 bases from V and 1 base from J, with 12 bases between. This CDR3 region has 15 residues. In germline, CDR1 is MDHEN, CDR2 SYDVKM. Written as DNA, the CDR3 is TGTGCCAGCAGTGCCCAGACAGGTTCTGGAAACACCATATATTTT. It codes for CASSAQTGSGNTIYF.

The chain has TRBV5-1 and TRBJ2-7; 8 positions agree with TRBD1. This CDR3 contains 16 residues. V shed 4 bases, J shed 4 bases, and the junction held 13 bases outside the gene matches. The V gene's germline CDR1 is SGHRS and CDR2 YFSETQ. This chain's CDR3 is CASSKASGTGGYEQYF. The CDR3 bases are TGCGCCAGCAGCAAGGCCTCCGGGACAGGTGGATACGAGCAGTACTTC.

This chain connects TRBV28 to TRBJ2-1, with 8 bases identical to TRBD2. CDR1 and CDR2 (germline): MDHEN, SYDVKM. CDR3 size: 15 residues. The junction had 4 bases not matched to a gene; V was cut back by 5 bases and J by 1 base. CDR3 in DNA: TGTGCCAGCAGTATTAGCGGGACTTCCTACAATGAGCAGTTCTTC. Amino acid sequence: CASSISGTSYNEQFF.

CDR3 amino acids: CASSQEPTLYSGNTIYF. The CDR3 nucleotides read TGCGCCAGCAGCCAAGAACCCACCCTTTACTCTGGAAACACCATATATTTT. This chain joins TRBV4-1 and TRBJ1-3; D remains ambiguous. V was pared by 0 bases and J by 0 bases, with 12 bases between. The CDR3 runs 17 residues. CDR1 and CDR2 (germline): MGHRA, YSYEKL.

As to this clone: This sample also contains other DNA sequences that code for the same CDR3. The V and J genes are TRBV18 and TRBJ2-7, with D perhaps TRBD2 (6 bases). V was trimmed by 3 bases and J by 0 bases, leaving 9 bases between them. Germline CDR1 is KGHSH and CDR2 is LQKENI. This CDR3 is 14 amino acids long. The CDR3 bases are TGTGCCAGCTCACCGGGACTGAGCTCCTACGAGCAGTACTTC. Its translation: CASSPGLSSYEQYF.

This rearrangement joins TRBV18 to TRBJ2-2, with 8 positions matching TRBD1. V shed 3 bases and J 5 bases; nucleotides not matched to a gene: 8. Germline V gene lookup returns CDR1 KGHSH and CDR2 LQKENI. The length of the CDR3 is 16 residues. CDR3 nucleotide sequence: TGTGCCAGCTCACCGGGCAGGGGGCGTCGGACCGGGGAGCTGTTTTTT. Amino acid sequence: CASSPGRGRRTGELFF.

This clone was detected once. This chain links TRBV5-5 with TRBJ2-5; TRBD1 agrees at 11 bases. This CDR3 has 15 residues. Losses at the gene ends were 0 bases for V and 5 bases for J; bases not matched to a gene: 3. CDR1 and CDR2 from the germline V gene are SGHKS and YYEKEE (reference sequence). The chain's CDR3 is CASSLGTGGIETQYF. The CDR3 DNA is TGTGCCAGCAGCTTGGGGACAGGGGGCATTGAGACCCAGTACTTC.

This clone was detected a few times. The J gene is TRBJ1-5, the V gene TRBV5-6; the D gene is possibly TRBD1 (6 bases). Germline V gene data show CDR1 as SGHDT and CDR2 as YYEEEE. Between the trimmed V and J ends, which lost 4 bases and 7 bases, there was a span of 15 bases. This CDR3 contains 14 residues. The CDR3 loop reads CASSLGQWAQPQHF. The CDR3, as DNA: TGTGCCAGCAGCCTCGGACAGTGGGCCCAGCCCCAGCATTTT.

This clone has just a few counts. The chain joins TRBV21-1 to TRBJ1-4. TRBV21-1 is tagged as a pseudogene. CDR3 length: 14 amino acids. The chain's CDR3 is CASSKAPGNEKLFF. In nucleotides, the CDR3 is TGTGCCAGCAGCAAAGCGCCCGGGAATGAAAAACTGTTTTTT.

This chain uses TRBV6-6 with TRBJ1-1; no clear D gene. Germline-derived CDR1 and CDR2 are MNHNY and SVGAGI (reference sequence). V gave up 6 bases and J gave up 0 bases, with 8 bases separating them. The CDR3 contains 13 residues. CDR3 amino acids: CASRVNLNTEAFF. Written as DNA, the CDR3 is TGTGCCAGCAGGGTAAATTTGAACACTGAAGCTTTCTTT.

This clone was seen more than once but under ten times. The chain recombines TRBV6-1 with TRBJ2-5, with 7 bases that match TRBD2. The CDR3 is made up of 14 amino acids. With 9 bases clipped from V and 4 bases from J, the junction kept 11 bases outside the gene matches. The germline V gene encodes CDR1 MNHNS and CDR2 SASEGT. The CDR3 sequence is CASMVGGASETQYF. The CDR3 DNA reads TGTGCCAGTATGGTGGGAGGGGCATCAGAGACCCAGTACTTC.

The rearrangement joins TRBV27 to TRBJ2-2, with TRBD2 identical over 11 bases. V lost 8 bases to trimming and J lost 5 bases; unmatched junction nucleotides: 10. CDR1 and CDR2 (germline): MNHEY, SMNVEV (reference sequence). The CDR3 runs 16 residues. The CDR3 region has the DNA TGTGCCAGCGGGCGTAGCGGGAGGGCCCGGACCGGGGAGCTGTTTTTT. This encodes CASGRSGRARTGELFF.

This sequence joins TRBV7-6 and TRBJ2-3; possible D gene TRBD2, 6 bases. Trimming pared 6 bases from V and 6 bases from J, leaving 10 bases between. This CDR3 comprises 12 residues. Germline CDR1 and CDR2: SGHVS and FNYEAQ. Written as DNA, the CDR3 is TGTGCCAGCAGGGACCGGGGGGATACGCAGTATTTT. Translated: CASRDRGDTQYF.